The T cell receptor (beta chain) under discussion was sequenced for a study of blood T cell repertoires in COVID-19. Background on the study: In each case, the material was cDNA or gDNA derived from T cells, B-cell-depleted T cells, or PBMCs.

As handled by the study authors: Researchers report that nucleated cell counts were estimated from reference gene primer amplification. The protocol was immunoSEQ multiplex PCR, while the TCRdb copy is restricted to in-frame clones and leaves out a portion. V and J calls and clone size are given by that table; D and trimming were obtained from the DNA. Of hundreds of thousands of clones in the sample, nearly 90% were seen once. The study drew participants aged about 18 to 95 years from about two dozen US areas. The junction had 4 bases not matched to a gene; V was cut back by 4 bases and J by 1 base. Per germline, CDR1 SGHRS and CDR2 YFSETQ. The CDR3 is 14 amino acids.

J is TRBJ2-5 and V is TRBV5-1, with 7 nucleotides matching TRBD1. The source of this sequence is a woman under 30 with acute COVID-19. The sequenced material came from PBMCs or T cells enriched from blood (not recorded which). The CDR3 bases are TGCGCCAGCAGCATAGGGACAGTCCAAGAGACCCAGTACTTC. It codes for CASSIGTVQETQYF.